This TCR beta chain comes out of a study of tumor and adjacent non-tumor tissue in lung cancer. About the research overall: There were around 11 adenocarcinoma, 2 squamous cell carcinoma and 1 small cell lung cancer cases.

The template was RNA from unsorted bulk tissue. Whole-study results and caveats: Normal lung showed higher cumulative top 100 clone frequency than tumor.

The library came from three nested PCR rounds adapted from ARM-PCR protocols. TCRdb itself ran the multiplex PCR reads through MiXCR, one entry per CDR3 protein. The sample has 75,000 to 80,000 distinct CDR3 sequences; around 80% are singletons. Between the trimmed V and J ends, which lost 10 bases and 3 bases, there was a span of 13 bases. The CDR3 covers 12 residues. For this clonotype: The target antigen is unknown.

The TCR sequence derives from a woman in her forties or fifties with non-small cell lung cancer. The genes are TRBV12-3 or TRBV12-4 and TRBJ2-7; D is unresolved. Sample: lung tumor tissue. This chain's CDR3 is CAIQSDNYEQYF. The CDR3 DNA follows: TGTGCCATCCAGAGTGATAACTACGAGCAGTACTTC.